This T cell receptor beta chain was identified in a study of tumor-infiltrating lymphocytes in localized non-small cell lung cancer. Germline CDR1 and CDR2: SGHDN and FVKESK. The germline V and J ends were trimmed by 2 bases and 5 bases, with 15 bases remaining between them. This CDR3 spans 15 amino acids. Clones were read by immunoSEQ multiplex PCR, and TCRdb kept only the in-frame ones, dropping some. The sample shows approximately 10,000 clones, approximately 64% of them seen only once. Sequencing was done on a sample of uninvolved lung tissue not adjacent to the tumor. The chain has TRBV14 and TRBJ1-2; a possible D gene is TRBD1 (6 bases). The TCR comes from a human donor with non-small cell lung cancer. CDR3 sequence (DNA): TGTGCCAGCAGCCAATCCCGGACAGTTCGTTATGGCTACACCTTC. As protein: CASSQSRTVRYGYTF.